This T cell receptor (beta chain) derives from a study of blood T cell repertoires in COVID-19. The overall study: Acute-phase and convalescent COVID-19 samples originated in the United States, Italy and Spain.

Some clones are missing from TCRdb's copy, which holds only in-frame ones; the method was immunoSEQ multiplex PCR. The sample records approximately 53,000 clones, about 81% being singletons. CDR1 and CDR2 from the germline V gene are MNHNY and SVGAGI (reference sequence). CDR3 length: 11 amino acids. V was pared by 5 bases and J by 4 bases, with 4 bases between. This clone was seen just once. The TCR was taken from a woman aged 60-70 years with acute or convalescent COVID-19. The specimen was peripheral blood. This chain joins TRBV6-6 and TRBJ2-3; D uncertain. Here the CDR3 reads CASSPADTQYF. The CDR3 bases are TGTGCCAGCAGTCCAGCAGATACGCAGTATTTT.